This T cell receptor beta chain was retrieved from a study of cytomegalovirus exposure and HLA in healthy donors. Study-level information: The study's early data release held roughly 91 million unique TCRs from HLA-typed donors.

With 60 Vbeta and 13 Jbeta primers, the PCR was carried out. Assay: immunoSEQ multiplex PCR; the TCRdb copy retains only in-frame clones and omits some. The sample records 60,000 to 90,000 clones, about 70% being singletons. General study findings and limits: In a later analysis, TCR beta V- and J-gene trimming showed a link to a missense DCLRE1C variant. Presence/absence comparisons presumed near-even sequencing depth among donors.

About this clone: Antigen: not known.

The germline gives CDR1 MDHEN, CDR2 SYDVKM. The CDR3 length is 16 residues. V was clipped by 0 bases and J by 8 bases; unmatched bases: 5. The clonotype was recovered from a middle-aged man in good health and CMV-seropositive. Specimen: PBMCs. This chain links TRBV28 with TRBJ1-4, with 11 positions matching TRBD1. Here the CDR3 DNA reads TGTGCCAGCAGTTTATGGGGGACAGGGGGTCGAGAAAAACTGTTTTTT. Protein: CASSLWGTGGREKLFF.